This T cell receptor beta chain was captured by sequencing in a study of control samples from healthy donors and cancer patients. The table came from immunoSEQ multiplex PCR; TCRdb's copy has only in-frame clones and leaves some out. The sample carries some 410,000 clones, 80% to 95% recorded once. The sequenced material came from PBMCs. The TCR sequence derives from a man in his forties or fifties with head and neck cancer.

The chain's CDR3 is CASSQDGITEAFF. The CDR3 DNA reads as TGTGCCAGCAGCCAAGATGGGATCACTGAAGCTTTCTTT. The chain recombines TRBV3-1 (or the pseudogene TRBV3-2) with TRBJ1-1; D remains ambiguous. Between the trimmed V and J ends, which lost 0 bases and 4 bases, there was a span of 6 bases. The CDR3 covers 13 residues. From germline, CDR1 is LGHDT and CDR2 YNNKEL (reference sequence).